This is a list of T cell receptor beta chains from one sample in a study of blood T cell repertoires in COVID-19. Produced via immunoSEQ multiplex PCR; TCRdb's table is partial and in-frame only. The sample holds 250,000 or so clones, around 90% seen once. The sample was peripheral blood. Receptors originate from a young woman with acute or convalescent COVID-19. CDR3s include the opening cysteine and the closing phenylalanine or tryptophan. Each record gives: clone size, D gene, J gene, V gene, CDR3 DNA, CDR3 protein. D genes are given only for firm matches. Size tells how often a clone was seen (once, few, many) or the class of an expanded clone, and some rows leave it out.

few | TRBD1 | TRBJ2-1 | TRBV19 | TGTGCCAGTAGTGTCGGGACAGTTACCTACAATGAGCAGTTCTTC | CASSVGTVTYNEQFF
NA | TRBD1 | TRBJ1-4 | TRBV25-1 | TGTGCCAGCATGGGGGACAGGGGACCTTCAACTAATGAAAAACTGTTTTTT | CASMGDRGPSTNEKLFF
NA | NA | TRBJ1-1 | TRBV5-6 | TGTGCCAGCAGCTTGGCCGGGGGGCTAGGCACTGAAGCTTTCTTT | CASSLAGGLGTEAFF
NA | TRBD2 | TRBJ2-1 | TRBV4-2 | TGTGCCAGCAGCCAAAATGCGGGAGTTGATGAGCAGTTCTTC | CASSQNAGVDEQFF
NA | TRBD1 | TRBJ2-2 | TRBV6-5 | TGTGCCACAGACAGGGGGCTCGGCACCGGGGAGCTGTTTTTT | CATDRGLGTGELFF
NA | NA | TRBJ2-2 | TRBV7-6 | TGTGCCAGCAGCTTTCCACAGGGGAACACCGGGGAGCTGTTTTTT | CASSFPQGNTGELFF
NA | TRBD1 | TRBJ2-2 | TRBV10-3 | TGTGCCATCAGTGCTGGGACAGATACTCACACCGGGGAGCTGTTTTTT | CAISAGTDTHTGELFF
NA | NA | TRBJ2-7 | TRBV9 | TGTGCCAGCAGCGTAGAACCCGGCGGGATCTACGAGCAGTACTTC | CASSVEPGGIYEQYF
NA | TRBD1 | TRBJ1-1 | TRBV6-5 | TGTGCCAGTGACAGGGTCGTGAACACTGAAGCTTTCTTT | CASDRVVNTEAFF
once | NA | TRBJ2-7 | TRBV5-1 | TGCGCCAGCAGACGGACTGCCCCCTACGAGCAGTACTTC | CASRRTAPYEQYF
NA | NA | TRBJ2-1 | TRBV19 | TGTGCCAGTAGTATAGGGGGGGGCCCTTACAATGAGCAGTTCTTC | CASSIGGGPYNEQFF
NA | TRBD1 | TRBJ1-4 | TRBV27 | TGTGCCAGCAGTTTACAACACAGGGGGGGTGAAAAACTGTTTTTT | CASSLQHRGGEKLFF
NA | TRBD1 | TRBJ1-6 | TRBV19 | TGTGCCAGTAATCCAAGGAAGGGACAGACTTCACCCCTCCACTTT | CASNPRKGQTSPLHF
NA | NA | TRBJ2-7 | TRBV12-5 | TGTGCTAGTGGCCCCGGGACAATGAGCTCCTACGAGCAGTACTTC | CASGPGTMSSYEQYF
NA | NA | TRBJ1-2 | TRBV5-5 | TGTGCCAGCAGCTTGGGCAGGGCTGCCTATGGCTACACCTTC | CASSLGRAAYGYTF
NA | NA | TRBJ2-7 | TRBV6-2/TRBV6-3 | TGTGCCAGCAGTTACTCGCTGGGCGCAGGGAGGGGGAACTCCTACGAGCAGTACTTC | CASSYSLGAGRGNSYEQYF
NA | TRBD2 | TRBJ2-7 | TRBV6-2/TRBV6-3 | TGTGCCAGCAGCACGAGCGGGAGGGATAGGAACGAGCAGTACTTC | CASSTSGRDRNEQYF
NA | NA | TRBJ1-5 | TRBV5-8 | TGTGCCAGCAGCTTGGTTCAGGGCTTAGGGCCCCAGCATTTT | CASSLVQGLGPQHF
once | NA | TRBJ2-7 | TRBV7-2 | TGTGCCAGCAGCTTATCAGTACAAGACTACGAGCAGTACTTC | CASSLSVQDYEQYF
NA | TRBD2 | TRBJ2-5 | TRBV15 | TGTGCCACCAGCGGCCCGCGGGGGGTCCAAGAGACCCAGTACTTC | CATSGPRGVQETQYF
NA | TRBD1 | TRBJ1-2 | TRBV7-2 | TGTGCCATCCCAAGGACGCCCGGGACAGACGATTTCGGCTACACCTTC | CAIPRTPGTDDFGYTF
NA | NA | TRBJ2-1 | TRBV29-1 | TGCAGCGCCGACCCAACCCAGCTAGTCGCTGAGCAGTTCTTC | CSADPTQLVAEQFF
once | TRBD1 | TRBJ2-3 | TRBV5-1 | TGCGCCAGCACCCCGGGACAGCGCACAGATACGCAGTATTTT | CASTPGQRTDTQYF
NA | NA | TRBJ1-1 | TRBV19 | TGTGCCAGTAGTGGGCAGGGTGCAGGGCCGTTACGGACTGAAGCTTTCTTT | CASSGQGAGPLRTEAFF
NA | TRBD2 | TRBJ2-1 | TRBV4-3 | TGCGCCAGCAGCCATTATGGACTAGGCACCTACAATGAGCAGTTCTTC | CASSHYGLGTYNEQFF
few | NA | TRBJ1-1 | TRBV7-2 | TGTGCCAGCAGCCCCAGGACACTCCAAGCTTTCTTT | CASSPRTLQAFF